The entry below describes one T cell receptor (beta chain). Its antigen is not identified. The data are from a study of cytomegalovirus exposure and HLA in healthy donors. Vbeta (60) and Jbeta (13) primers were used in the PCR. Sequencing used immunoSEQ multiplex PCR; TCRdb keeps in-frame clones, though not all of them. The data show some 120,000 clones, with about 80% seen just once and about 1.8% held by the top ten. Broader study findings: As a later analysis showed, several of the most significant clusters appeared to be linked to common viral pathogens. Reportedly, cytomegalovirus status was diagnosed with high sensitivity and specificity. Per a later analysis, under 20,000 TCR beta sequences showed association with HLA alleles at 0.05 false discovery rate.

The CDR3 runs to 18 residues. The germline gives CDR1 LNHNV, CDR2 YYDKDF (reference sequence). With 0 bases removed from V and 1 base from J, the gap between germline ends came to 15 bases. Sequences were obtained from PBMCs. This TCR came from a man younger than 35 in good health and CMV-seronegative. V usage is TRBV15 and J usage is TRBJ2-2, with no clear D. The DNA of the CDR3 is TGTGCCACCAGCAGAGATGCGACAATGGAATGGAACACCGGGGAGCTGTTTTTT. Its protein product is CATSRDATMEWNTGELFF.